This T cell receptor (beta chain) was sequenced in a study of T cells in Graves' hyperthyroidism and ophthalmopathy. The TCR beta CDR3 regions underwent amplification using RNA transcripts as the source. A first-round RT-PCR of the TCR CDR3 used the HTBI primer set. TCRdb reanalysed the multiplex PCR reads using MiXCR and keeps one entry per CDR3 protein. Of under 300,000 distinct CDR3 sequences listed, roughly 15% were seen once; the top ten hold about 33%. Germline V gene lookup returns CDR1 MNHNS and CDR2 SASEGT. V lost 6 bases to trimming and J lost 1 base, with 7 bases between them. CDR3 size: 12 residues.

The specimen sequenced was blood. The rearrangement links TRBV6-1 to TRBJ2-7; unclear D gene. This clonotype was obtained from a woman between 50 and 59 years old with Graves' hyperthyroidism that later progressed to Graves' ophthalmopathy. Here the CDR3 DNA reads TGTGCCAGCAGACAGCTATCCTACGAGCAGTACTTC. Protein sequence: CASRQLSYEQYF.